These T cell receptor beta chains were read from a single sample in a study of shared clonotypes between healthy human individuals. Profiled with immunoSEQ multiplex PCR; TCRdb holds only in-frame clones, not every one. The repertoire consists of about 380,000 clones, with just over 95% occurring once and the leading ten covering 0.32%. The sequenced sample consisted of memory CD8+ T cells sorted from blood. These receptor sequences come from a man aged 30 to 45 in good health. Each CDR3 is given with its conserved first and last residue. Fields, in order: D gene, CDR3 length, V gene, J gene, clone size, CDR3 protein, CDR3 DNA. The D gene is left open where the match is weak. Part of the rows lack a size; the others show once, few, many or a class for expanded clones.

d_call: NA
cdr3_length: 16
v_call: TRBV19
j_call: TRBJ1-5
clone_size: NA
cdr3_aa: CASKINLGVGNQPQHF
cdr3_nt: TGTGCCAGTAAGATTAATCTGGGCGTAGGCAATCAGCCCCAGCATTTT

d_call: NA
cdr3_length: 15
v_call: TRBV6-6
j_call: TRBJ1-3
clone_size: NA
cdr3_aa: CASRDDSKPGNTIYF
cdr3_nt: TGTGCCAGCAGGGACGACAGTAAACCTGGAAACACCATATATTTT

d_call: NA
cdr3_length: 14
v_call: TRBV7-6
j_call: TRBJ2-1
clone_size: NA
cdr3_aa: CASSLELADNEQFF
cdr3_nt: TGTGCCAGCAGCTTAGAGTTAGCCGACAATGAGCAGTTCTTC

d_call: NA
cdr3_length: 14
v_call: TRBV25-1
j_call: TRBJ2-3
clone_size: few
cdr3_aa: CASKTSGSSDTQYF
cdr3_nt: TGTGCCAGCAAGACCAGCGGGTCTTCTGATACGCAGTATTTT

d_call: NA
cdr3_length: 14
v_call: TRBV2
j_call: TRBJ2-5
clone_size: NA
cdr3_aa: CARRLVPGGETQYF
cdr3_nt: TGTGCCAGGCGTCTAGTCCCTGGGGGGGAGACCCAGTACTTC

d_call: NA
cdr3_length: 16
v_call: TRBV28
j_call: TRBJ1-2
clone_size: NA
cdr3_aa: CASIPGRLWGGYGYTF
cdr3_nt: TGTGCCAGCATACCGGGACGGCTTTGGGGCGGCTATGGCTACACCTTC

d_call: NA
cdr3_length: 14
v_call: TRBV10-3
j_call: TRBJ2-1
clone_size: NA
cdr3_aa: CAISERNGHPEQFF
cdr3_nt: TGTGCCATCAGTGAAAGGAACGGGCACCCTGAGCAGTTCTTC

d_call: NA
cdr3_length: 13
v_call: TRBV7-9
j_call: TRBJ1-2
clone_size: NA
cdr3_aa: CASSSTGRDGYTF
cdr3_nt: TGTGCCAGCAGCTCCACTGGGCGGGATGGCTACACCTTC

d_call: NA
cdr3_length: 15
v_call: TRBV30
j_call: TRBJ1-5
clone_size: NA
cdr3_aa: CAWSVKGGANQPQHF
cdr3_nt: TGTGCCTGGAGCGTCAAAGGCGGGGCGAATCAGCCCCAGCATTTT

d_call: NA
cdr3_length: 10
v_call: TRBV7-9
j_call: TRBJ1-1
clone_size: NA
cdr3_aa: CTPGSTEAFF
cdr3_nt: TGTACTCCAGGGAGCACTGAAGCTTTCTTT